This is a list of T cell receptor beta chains from one sample in a study of OX40 agonist ivuxolimab in advanced cancers. Method: immunoSEQ multiplex PCR; TCRdb's copy keeps in-frame clones and lacks some. Among 25,000 to 35,000 clones listed, 88% were seen once. Sequenced material: CD4+ or CD8+ T cells sorted from blood, taken in a trial of the OX40 agonist ivuxolimab. The receptors shown here come from an adult with an advanced solid tumor such as melanoma, head and neck, liver or kidney cancer. The CDR3 runs from the conserved cysteine through the conserved F or W. D genes are given only for firm matches. Clone size is shown for a subset of rows, as once, few, many or a class of expanded clone.

J,D,size,V,DNA,CDR3
TRBJ2-7,TRBD1,-,TRBV30,TGTGCCTGGAGTAGGGACAGCTCCTACGAGCAGTACTTC,CAWSRDSSYEQYF
TRBJ2-1,-,-,TRBV6-1,TGTGCCAGCAGTGAAACGACAGGACAACCCTACAATGAGCAGTTCTTC,CASSETTGQPYNEQFF
TRBJ2-1,-,-,TRBV6-5,TGTGCCAGCAGTTACAGGGACTACAATGAGCAGTTCTTC,CASSYRDYNEQFF
TRBJ2-7,-,once,TRBV7-9,TGTGCCAGCAGCTTTTTAGGTATCATCGAGCAGTACTTC,CASSFLGIIEQYF
TRBJ2-1,-,-,TRBV6-5,TGTGCCAGCAGAAAAGTGGACGGCAATGAGCAGTTCTTC,CASRKVDGNEQFF
TRBJ2-5,-,-,TRBV5-5,TGTGCCAGCAGCTTGGGGGACATCCAAGAGACCCAGTACTTC,CASSLGDIQETQYF
TRBJ2-7,TRBD2,-,TRBV6-5,TGTGCCAGCAGTGAAAATGAACTAGCGCAGCAGTACTTC,CASSENELAQQYF
TRBJ2-1,-,-,TRBV30,TGTGCCTGGGCGAGCGGTAACTACAATGAGCAGTTCTTC,CAWASGNYNEQFF
TRBJ1-2,-,-,TRBV9,TGTGCCAGCAGCCCTCTCGGGGGGCCTAGGGGAGATGGCTACACCTTC,CASSPLGGPRGDGYTF
TRBJ2-5,TRBD2,few,TRBV6-4,TGTGCCAGCAGTGAAGGGGCGGGAGGGCCTCAAGAGACCCAGTACTTC,CASSEGAGGPQETQYF
TRBJ1-1,TRBD1,-,TRBV6-5,TGTGCCAGCAGCGGGACAGTTTGGGACACTGAAGCTTTCTTT,CASSGTVWDTEAFF
TRBJ2-2,TRBD1,-,TRBV9,TGTGCCAGCAGCGCCGGGACAGTCACCGGGGAGCTGTTTTTT,CASSAGTVTGELFF
TRBJ1-5,-,-,TRBV30,TGTGCCTGGAGTGTACTTGGGGATCAGCCCCAGCATTTT,CAWSVLGDQPQHF
TRBJ2-7,-,-,TRBV5-1,TGCGCCAGCAGCGCGGTCGGCTCCTACGAGCAGTACTTC,CASSAVGSYEQYF
TRBJ2-2,-,-,TRBV27,TGTGCCAGCAGTTTATCAGGGGGATTTGGCGGGGAGCTGTTTTTT,CASSLSGGFGGELFF
TRBJ2-1,TRBD2,-,TRBV7-3,TGTGCCAGCAGCCCTAGCGGGAGCTACAATGAGCAGTTCTTC,CASSPSGSYNEQFF
TRBJ1-4,TRBD1,-,TRBV27,TGTGCCAGCAGTTTATTGGGACAGAATGAAAAACTGTTTTTT,CASSLLGQNEKLFF
TRBJ2-1,TRBD2,-,TRBV2,TGTGCCAGCAGCTCACTAGCGGGAGGGTACAATGAGCAGTTCTTC,CASSSLAGGYNEQFF
TRBJ2-7,-,-,TRBV19,TGTGCCAGTAGTATAAGGAGCACAGGTGTCGAGCAGTACTTC,CASSIRSTGVEQYF
TRBJ1-2,-,-,TRBV5-1,TGCGCCAGCAGCTCGGGACATGAACTAACCTATGGCTACACCTTC,CASSSGHELTYGYTF
TRBJ2-5,-,once,TRBV14,TGTGCCAGCAGTCCCGACAGAATAGAAGAGACCCAGTACTTC,CASSPDRIEETQYF